Following are 26 T cell receptor beta chains from one sample sequenced in a study of beta chain features in type 1 diabetes. These TCRs' antigens remain unknown. As every portion of the isolated RNA was reverse transcribed, the sequencing read expressed TCRB transcripts. The repertoire was sequenced with immunoSEQ multiplex PCR; TCRdb's copy has only in-frame clones and lacks some. The sample lists fewer than 350,000 clones, roughly 15% occurring once. Findings of the study overall: Type 1 diabetes patients showed a moderate but significant shortening of TCRB CDR3s in all four CD4+ subsets.

Sequencing input: naive CD4+ T cells from blood. These receptors originate from a man younger than 30 with type 1 diabetes.

This CDR3 reads CASSLAETSGTDTQYF. For the CDR3, the DNA is TGCGCCAGCAGCTTGGCAGAGACTAGCGGCACAGATACGCAGTATTTT. The genes are TRBV5-1 and TRBJ2-3; 8 positions agree with TRBD2. The CDR3 runs to 16 residues. Germline CDR1 and CDR2: SGHRS and YFSETQ. The ends lost 0 bases at V and 1 base at J; junction bases unmatched: 4.

This clone was detected a few times. The V call is TRBV5-1, the J call TRBJ1-1, with TRBD1 matching 9 bases. The CDR3 loop spans 15 amino acids. Germline CDR1 and CDR2: SGHRS and YFSETQ. With V trimmed by 4 bases and J by 7 bases, 11 bases remained unmatched. The CDR3 DNA is TGCGCCAGCAGCCTGTACGGACAGGGGCCTGATGAAGCTTTCTTT. Translating gives CASSLYGQGPDEAFF.

The sample holds a few counts of this clone. The chain is built from TRBV28 and TRBJ2-4, with D unclear. V was cut by 6 bases and J by 1 base, with 10 bases left in between. There are 14 residues in the CDR3. Germline V gives CDR1 MDHEN, CDR2 SYDVKM. CDR3 loop: CASSRSSAKNIQYF. The CDR3 nucleotides are TGTGCCAGCAGCCGGAGTAGTGCCAAAAACATTCAGTACTTC.

The chain has TRBV10-3 and TRBJ2-1; weak D call: TRBD1 (6 bases). The CDR3 consists of 15 residues. CDR1 and CDR2 (germline): ENHRY, SYGVKD. Trimming removed 5 bases at V and 1 base at J, with 12 bases between. CDR3 loop: CAISSRDTSYNEQFF. In nucleotides, the CDR3 is TGTGCCATCAGTTCCCGGGACACGTCCTACAATGAGCAGTTCTTC.

This clone was seen just once. The chain employs TRBV28 and TRBJ2-7; 9 bases map to TRBD1. The V and J ends lost 6 bases and 4 bases, in that order; junction bases with no gene match: 10. The germline V gene encodes CDR1 MDHEN and CDR2 SYDVKM. The CDR3 is 15 amino acids. The CDR3 protein is CASRRAGQGTYEQYF. DNA of the CDR3: TGTGCCAGCAGGAGAGCCGGACAGGGGACTTACGAGCAGTACTTC. Looking up the rest from reference TRBV28 and TRBJ2-7 gives the full variable domain: DVKVTQSSRYLVKRTGEKVFLECVQDMDHENMFWYRQDPGLGLRLIYFSYDVKMKEKGDIPEGYSVSREKKERFSLILESASTNQTSMYLCASRRAGQGTYEQYFGPGTRLTVT.

The chain couples TRBV7-9 to TRBJ2-7; 8 nucleotides align to TRBD1. The CDR3 has 14 residues. Germline values: CDR1 SEHNR, CDR2 FQNEAQ (reference sequence). Trimming cost V 5 bases and J 4 bases; bases outside gene matches: 7. The CDR3 loop is CASSPDRVGYEQYF. The CDR3 bases are TGTGCCAGCAGCCCGGACAGGGTAGGGTACGAGCAGTACTTC.

V and J are TRBV27 and TRBJ2-7; unclear D gene. This CDR3 spans 13 amino acids. V dropped 2 bases and J dropped 3 bases, with 8 bases sitting between them. Germline loops: CDR1 MNHEY, CDR2 SMNVEV (reference sequence). The CDR3 DNA reads as TGTGCCAGCAGTTTAGGCCCCCTCTACGAGCAGTACTTC. Translated: CASSLGPLYEQYF.

This chain links TRBV19 with TRBJ2-4; D perhaps matches TRBD2 (5 bases). Germline loops: CDR1 LNHDA, CDR2 SQIVND (reference sequence). The V end lost 1 base, the J end lost 7 bases, and 17 bases lay between the germline ends. The CDR3 loop spans 16 amino acids. CDR3 sequence reads: CASSIGGASYSNIQYF. The CDR3 DNA is TGTGCCAGTAGTATAGGGGGAGCGTCGTATTCGAACATTCAGTACTTC.

This clone was seen only a few times. This chain connects TRBV28 to TRBJ1-2, with 7 positions matching TRBD1. The V segment lost 4 bases and the J segment 5 bases; nucleotides outside the gene matches: 10. CDR1 and CDR2 (germline): MDHEN, SYDVKM. The CDR3 is made up of 15 amino acids. CDR3 region: CASSSFGGGEYGYTF. The CDR3 coding sequence is TGTGCCAGCAGTTCCTTTGGAGGGGGCGAATATGGCTACACCTTC.

V usage is TRBV5-1 and J usage is TRBJ1-1; D uncertain. CDR1 is SGHRS, CDR2 YFSETQ, per germline. V was trimmed by 1 base and J by 3 bases, leaving 7 bases between them. The CDR3 has 13 amino acids. The CDR3 coding sequence is TGCGCCAGCAGCTTGTCCCAGGACACTGAAGCTTTCTTT. Amino acids: CASSLSQDTEAFF.

The chain links TRBV5-1 to TRBJ2-3, with 7 bases aligning to TRBD1. The CDR3 sequence is 14 residues long. Losses at the gene ends were 4 bases for V and 4 bases for J; bases not matched to a gene: 6. Germline CDR1 SGHRS, CDR2 YFSETQ. CDR3 region: CASSARQGADTQYF. The CDR3, as DNA: TGCGCCAGCAGCGCCCGACAGGGAGCAGATACGCAGTATTTT. The full variable domain, completed using reference TRBV5-1 and TRBJ2-3, is KAGVTQTPRYLIKTRGQQVTLSCSPISGHRSVSWYQQTPGQGLQFLFEYFSETQRNKGNFPGRFSGRQFSNSRSEMNVSTLELGDSALYLCASSARQGADTQYFGPGTRLTVL.

A few counts support this clone. The V and J genes are TRBV30 and TRBJ2-5; D is unresolved. The J call is in doubt because the DNA end fits TRBJ2-7 better. CDR1 and CDR2 from the germline V gene are GTSNPN and SVGIG (reference sequence). CDR3 length: 19 amino acids. The CDR3: CAWNPIRGWWSERIYEQYF. The CDR3 nucleotides read TGTGCCTGGAACCCCATACGTGGATGGTGGAGTGAAAGGATCTACGAGCAGTACTTC.

This clone was counted a single time. CDR3 protein: CASSQDPGPSGTDTQYF. The CDR3 region has the DNA TGCGCCAGCAGCCAAGACCCCGGGCCTAGCGGCACAGATACGCAGTATTTT. This chain links TRBV4-1 with TRBJ2-3; perhaps TRBD2 as D (6 bases). The CDR3 sequence is 17 residues long. The V gene lost 0 bases and the J gene lost 1 base, with 14 bases spanning the gap. Germline V gene sequence: CDR1 MGHRA, CDR2 YSYEKL.

The chain links TRBV7-9 to TRBJ2-1; 11 positions agree with TRBD1. The CDR3 length is 15 residues. Germline loops: CDR1 SEHNR, CDR2 FQNEAQ (reference sequence). V was pared by 5 bases and J by 7 bases, with 7 bases of the junction left unmatched. In nucleotides, the CDR3 is TGTGCCAGCAGCCTCGGACAGGGGGCAGGTAATGAGCAGTTCTTC. It codes for CASSLGQGAGNEQFF.

In this sample, this clone turned up a few times. The rearrangement joins TRBV4-2 to TRBJ2-3; D remains ambiguous. Germline CDR1 is LGHNA and CDR2 is YNFKEQ. Trimming left V 0 bases short and J 3 bases short, with 10 bases between. This CDR3 spans 15 amino acids. The CDR3 coding sequence is TGTGCCAGCAGCCAAGATAGAGCCGGGACAGATACGCAGTATTTT. It yields the protein CASSQDRAGTDTQYF.

The chain uses TRBV5-1 and TRBJ2-1, with TRBD2 identical over 8 bases. The CDR3 spans 17 residues. Germline CDR1 is SGHRS and CDR2 is YFSETQ. V lost 4 bases and J lost 6; bases outside the gene matches: 15. This CDR3 reads CASSPGRLAGFANEQFF. DNA of the CDR3: TGCGCCAGCAGCCCGGGGCGTTTAGCGGGATTCGCCAATGAGCAGTTCTTC.

This clone was seen a few times. V is TRBV10-3 and J is TRBJ2-3; the D gene is possibly TRBD2 (6 bases). Germline loops: CDR1 ENHRY, CDR2 SYGVKD. The V end lost 8 bases, the J end lost 0 bases, and 12 bases lay between the germline ends. The CDR3 has 14 residues. DNA for the CDR3: TGTGCCATCCAGACTAGTGGGAGCACAGATACGCAGTATTTT. Its protein is CAIQTSGSTDTQYF.

This clone appeared a few times. DNA for the CDR3: TGTGCCAGCAGCTCCCAACAGGGGAGCTCCTACAATGAGCAGTTCTTC. Its protein product is CASSSQQGSSYNEQFF. This rearrangement joins TRBV7-2 to TRBJ2-1, with 7 bases lining up with TRBD1. J lost 0 bases, V lost 4 bases, and 6 bases had no gene match. Germline values: CDR1 SGHTA, CDR2 FQGNSA. This CDR3 comprises 16 residues.

The genes are TRBV15 and TRBJ2-4, with 8 positions matching TRBD1. Unmatched junction bases numbered 2, after V lost 4 bases and J lost 6 bases. The CDR3 has 13 residues. Germline values: CDR1 LNHNV, CDR2 YYDKDF (reference sequence). The CDR3 reads CATSIDRGNIQYF. The CDR3 DNA is TGTGCCACCAGCATCGACAGGGGAAACATTCAGTACTTC.

This clone was seen a handful of times. The chain is built from TRBV7-2 and TRBJ2-1, with a possible D match to TRBD1 (6 bases). This CDR3 has 14 residues. The germline gives CDR1 SGHTA, CDR2 FQGNSA. The V end was cut by 4 bases, the J end by 6 bases, with 13 bases between. Here the CDR3 DNA reads TGTGCCAGCAGCTCCACACAGGGCATCAATGAGCAGTTCTTC. Its protein is CASSSTQGINEQFF.

V is TRBV7-2 and J is TRBJ1-2; D is unclear. V lost 2 bases and J lost 2, with 9 bases in between. Germline V gene sequence: CDR1 SGHTA, CDR2 FQGNSA. This CDR3 has 14 residues. CDR3 loop: CASSLQNSNYGYTF. CDR3 in DNA: TGTGCCAGCAGCTTACAGAACAGCAACTATGGCTACACCTTC.

The rearrangement joins TRBV7-7 to TRBJ2-3, with D possibly being TRBD1 (6 bases). This CDR3 has 14 residues. V gave up 6 bases and J gave up 0 bases, with 10 bases separating them. In germline, CDR1 is SSHAT, CDR2 FNYEAQ (reference sequence). The CDR3 protein is CASSQGSSTDTQYF. CDR3 coding DNA: TGTGCCAGCAGTCAGGGGTCAAGCACAGATACGCAGTATTTT.

This chain uses TRBV13 with TRBJ2-6, with D unclear. The V end was cut by 4 bases, the J end by 0 bases, with 4 bases between. The CDR3 spans 14 residues. Germline V gene lookup returns CDR1 PRHDT and CDR2 FYEKMQ (reference sequence). CDR3: CASSSSSGANVLTF. CDR3 sequence (DNA): TGTGCCAGCAGCTCGAGCTCTGGGGCCAACGTCCTGACTTTC.

The chain joins TRBV2 to TRBJ2-5; 7 nucleotides line up with TRBD1. With 6 bases clipped from V and 5 bases from J, the junction kept 12 bases outside the gene matches. The CDR3 has 15 residues. Germline CDR1 is SNHLY and CDR2 is FYNNEI. This CDR3 is CASSERQGRGETQYF. The CDR3 region has the DNA TGTGCCAGCAGCGAAAGACAGGGTAGGGGGGAGACCCAGTACTTC.

This chain uses TRBV9 with TRBJ2-5, with TRBD2 identical over 8 bases. Trimming took 4 bases from V and 5 from J; bases not matched to a gene: 4. CDR1 SGDLS and CDR2 YYNGEE come from the germline V gene. This CDR3 region has 13 residues. The CDR3 nucleotides are TGTGCCAGCAGCAGAGCGGGAGAGGAGACCCAGTACTTC. Protein product: CASSRAGEETQYF. The entire variable domain, with the rest obtained from reference TRBV9 and TRBJ2-5, is as follows: DSGVTQTPKHLITATGQRVTLRCSPRSGDLSVYWYQQSLDQGLQFLIQYYNGEERAKGNILERFSAQQFPDLHSELNLSSLELGDSALYFCASSRAGEETQYFGPGTRLLVL.

This clone occurred a few times. This chain connects TRBV30 to TRBJ1-1; 7 nucleotides agree with TRBD1. This CDR3 is built from 13 residues. J was trimmed by 0 bases and V by 5 bases; bases with no gene match: 3. The germline gives CDR1 GTSNPN, CDR2 SVGIG (reference sequence). The CDR3 DNA is TGTGCCTGGCTGGGACAGTTGAACACTGAAGCTTTCTTT. Amino acids: CAWLGQLNTEAFF.